The source of this T cell receptor beta chain is a study of cytomegalovirus exposure and HLA in healthy donors. Turning to this clone: The antigen is not known.

CDR1 and CDR2 from the germline V gene are MDHEN and SYDVKM. The length of the CDR3 is 14 residues. V lost 6 bases, J lost 5 bases, and 8 bases stayed unmatched. Use of 60 Vbeta and 13 Jbeta primers characterized the PCR. Original methodology: An analysis that came later counted 60 million to 80 million unique TCR beta chains, approximately 12 million shared. Assay used: immunoSEQ multiplex PCR; TCRdb lists only in-frame clones, some missing. From that table come the V and J calls and clone size; the DNA was used to work out D and trimming. The sample includes about 190,000 clones, roughly 80% seen only once; the top ten take roughly 1.6%. Study findings and constraints: Data from an earlier analysis indicated that most TCR beta V segments were productive either about 90% or about 30% of the time. Sequencing likely produced, as an artifact, a cluster of highly shared sequence variants. Overall, roughly 170 TCR beta chains were annotated as cytomegalovirus-associated.

The TCR comes from a woman aged 18-29 years in good health and CMV-seronegative. The rearrangement uses TRBV28 and TRBJ2-7; 9 positions agree with TRBD2. The sequenced material came from PBMCs. The CDR3 reads CASRLPGTSNEQYF. CDR3 in DNA: TGTGCCAGCAGACTTCCCGGGACTAGCAACGAGCAGTACTTC.